The next 14 T cell receptor beta chains were all read from a single sample in a study of blood T cell repertoires in COVID-19. Profiled with immunoSEQ multiplex PCR; TCRdb holds only in-frame clones, not every one. The table includes about 81,000 clones, 86% detected once. Sequencing was carried out using peripheral blood. The receptor source for this set is a human donor in a cohort sampled during active COVID-19.

The genes are TRBV7-8 and TRBJ2-7; 8 nucleotides align to TRBD1. Germline lookup yields CDR1 SGHVS and CDR2 FQNEAQ. With V trimmed by 6 bases and J by 2 bases, 9 bases remained unmatched. This CDR3 spans 15 amino acids. The CDR3 sequence is CASRTGVGRTYEQYF. The CDR3 coding sequence is TGTGCCAGCAGGACAGGGGTAGGAAGGACCTACGAGCAGTACTTC.

As regards this clone: Other DNA sequences in this sample translate to the same CDR3. The chain recombines TRBV5-1 with TRBJ2-2; 9 bases map to TRBD2. Trimming removed 4 bases from V and 6 bases from J; junction bases left unmatched: 13. The V gene's germline CDR1 is SGHRS and CDR2 YFSETQ. The CDR3 spans 17 residues. CDR3 in DNA: TGCGCCAGCAGCAATATCGCGGGGGGGCGATTGGCCGGGGAGCTGTTTTTT. Translated, it gives CASSNIAGGRLAGELFF.

The chain combines TRBV3-1 (or the pseudogene TRBV3-2) with TRBJ1-1, with TRBD1 matching over 7 bases. The CDR3 contains 15 residues. From germline, CDR1 is LGHDT and CDR2 YNNKEL (reference sequence). The ends lost 1 base at V and 2 bases at J; junction bases unmatched: 4. CDR3: CASSQVGTANTEAFF. The DNA for the CDR3 is TGTGCCAGCAGCCAAGTCGGGACAGCAAACACTGAAGCTTTCTTT.

The V call is TRBV7-8, the J call TRBJ2-1; 7 bases fit TRBD2. The CDR3 totals 16 residues. Per the germline V gene, CDR1 is SGHVS and CDR2 is FQNEAQ. V trimming: 5 bases; J trimming: 7 bases; junction bases outside the gene matches: 14. The chain's CDR3 is CASSPVDGAGENEQFF. The CDR3 DNA is TGTGCCAGCAGCCCCGTTGATGGCGCGGGAGAGAATGAGCAGTTCTTC.

The chain recombines TRBV11-3 with TRBJ2-7; D remains unclear. This CDR3 comprises 13 residues. The V and J ends lost 0 bases and 3 bases respectively, with 6 bases between them. Germline CDR1 reads SGHNT; CDR2 reads YENEEA. The CDR3 DNA is TGTGCCAGCAGCTTAGAGCACGGCTACGAGCAGTACTTC. Protein product: CASSLEHGYEQYF.

This clone was seen only once. The chain recombines TRBV5-1 with TRBJ1-4; 7 positions match TRBD1. Losses at the gene ends were 0 bases for V and 8 bases for J; bases not matched to a gene: 7. The CDR3 totals 15 residues. In germline, CDR1 is SGHRS, CDR2 YFSETQ. The CDR3 nucleotides read TGCGCCAGCAGCTTGGTAGGGGGCGATCGGGAAAAACTGTTTTTT. Amino acids: CASSLVGGDREKLFF.

J is TRBJ2-1 and V is TRBV2; 11 positions match TRBD2. Trimming cost V 7 bases and J 2 bases; bases outside gene matches: 4. CDR1 and CDR2 from the germline V gene are SNHLY and FYNNEI. This CDR3 is 15 amino acids long. The CDR3 spells CASIRLAGTYNEQFF. The CDR3 coding sequence is TGTGCCAGCATTCGACTAGCGGGGACCTACAATGAGCAGTTCTTC.

The rearrangement uses TRBV6-1 and TRBJ1-2; tentative D call: TRBD1 (6 bases). V was cut by 0 bases and J by 8 bases, with 13 bases left in between. This CDR3 is 14 amino acids long. Germline values: CDR1 MNHNS, CDR2 SASEGT. The DNA of the CDR3 is TGTGCCAGCAGTGAAGCCCCCAGGGGAGGGGGCTACACCTTC. It is translated as CASSEAPRGGGYTF.

CDR3 DNA: TGTGCCAGCAGTTACAATAGTCGTAGGCGGGGAGCCAAAAACATTCAGTACTTC. Its protein product is CASSYNSRRRGAKNIQYF. The V and J genes are TRBV6-7 and TRBJ2-4, with TRBD2 as a possible D gene (6 bases). TRBV6-7 is classed as an ORF, of uncertain function. The CDR3 is made up of 18 amino acids. Trimming removed 2 bases at V and 0 bases at J, with 17 bases between.

The CDR3 region has the DNA TGTGCCAGCTCCCCCGGACTAGCGCTCTACAATGAGCAGTTCTTC. This codes for CASSPGLALYNEQFF. The rearrangement joins TRBV18 to TRBJ2-1, with 9 bases aligning to TRBD2. This CDR3 comprises 15 residues. V lost 6 bases to trimming and J lost 3 bases; unmatched junction nucleotides: 6. Germline values: CDR1 KGHSH, CDR2 LQKENI.

V usage is TRBV9 and J usage is TRBJ2-7; tentatively, D is TRBD2 (6 bases). CDR1 and CDR2 from the germline V gene are SGDLS and YYNGEE. V was clipped by 0 bases and J by 0 bases, with 16 bases between them. The CDR3 runs 17 residues. CDR3 nucleotides: TGTGCCAGCAGCGTAGCCCCAACTGGGCGGGACTCCTACGAGCAGTACTTC. It codes for CASSVAPTGRDSYEQYF.

V usage is TRBV10-3 and J usage is TRBJ2-3, with TRBD1 matching over 9 bases. The CDR3 sequence is 14 residues long. V lost 4 bases, J lost 3 bases, and 2 bases stayed unmatched. Germline CDR1 ENHRY, CDR2 SYGVKD. The CDR3 sequence: CAISGGTGTDTQYF. In DNA, the CDR3 is TGTGCCATCAGTGGGGGGACAGGGACAGATACGCAGTATTTT.

The chain links TRBV6-2 or TRBV6-3 to TRBJ2-7, with D maybe TRBD2 (6 bases). Deletions cut 5 bases from V and 1 base from J, with 15 bases between. Germline values: CDR1 MNHEY, CDR2 SVGEGT. CDR3 size: 15 residues. CDR3: CASSRGALVSYEQYF. The CDR3, as DNA: TGTGCCAGCAGTCGCGGGGCTTTGGTATCCTACGAGCAGTACTTC.

V and J are TRBV5-1 and TRBJ2-1; 8 nucleotides agree with TRBD1. Germline CDR1 SGHRS, CDR2 YFSETQ. This CDR3 is built from 15 residues. Trimming at V came to 0 bases and at J to 2 bases, leaving 1 base not matched to a gene. CDR3 coding DNA: TGCGCCAGCAGCTTGGCGGACAGGGCCTACAATGAGCAGTTCTTC. As protein: CASSLADRAYNEQFF.